This T cell receptor (beta chain) was documented in a study of T cell changes during pregnancy in multiple sclerosis. This table comes from immunoSEQ multiplex PCR, and its TCRdb copy is limited to in-frame clones, with some not included. The sample holds about 59,000 clones, about 94% seen once. CDR3 size: 13 residues. V gave up 3 bases and J gave up 12 bases, with 15 bases separating them. Germline values: CDR1 MRHNA, CDR2 SNTAGT. This material consisted of CD8+ T cells from peripheral blood mononuclear cells, taken after pregnancy. The clonotype was recovered from a female donor with multiple sclerosis, enrolled in a pregnancy study. The chain links TRBV6-4 to TRBJ2-4; maybe TRBD2 (5 bases). CDR3 region: CASSDTTGETQYF. DNA of the CDR3: TGTGCCAGCAGTGATACTACCGGGGAGACTCAGTACTTC.